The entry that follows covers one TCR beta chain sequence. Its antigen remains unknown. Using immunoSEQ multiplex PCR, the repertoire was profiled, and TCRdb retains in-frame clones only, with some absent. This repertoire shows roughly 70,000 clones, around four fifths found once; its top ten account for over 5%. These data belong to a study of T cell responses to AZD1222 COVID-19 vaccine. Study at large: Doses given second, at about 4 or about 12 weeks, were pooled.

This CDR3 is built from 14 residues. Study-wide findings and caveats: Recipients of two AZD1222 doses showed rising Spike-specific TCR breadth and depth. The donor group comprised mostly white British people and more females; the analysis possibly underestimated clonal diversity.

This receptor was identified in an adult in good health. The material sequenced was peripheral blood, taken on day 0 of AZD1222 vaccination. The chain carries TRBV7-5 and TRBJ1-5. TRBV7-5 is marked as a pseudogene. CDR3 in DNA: TGTGCCGACCCTCGACGGGGGGAGAATCAGCCCCAGCATTTT. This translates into CADPRRGENQPQHF.